Reported below is one TCR beta chain. What it binds is unknown. The table came from immunoSEQ multiplex PCR; TCRdb's copy has only in-frame clones and leaves some out. The sample records 120,000 or so clones, around 90% being singletons. These data belong to a study of T cell responses to AZD1222 COVID-19 vaccine. Overall study results and limits: There were repertoire samples only from the period after the peak T cell response. Among spike-specific TCRs, nearly half reportedly target unmutated variant regions. Spike-specific TCRs gained breadth and depth after people received two AZD1222 doses. Seropositive AZD1222 recipients at baseline numbered only five or six.

The clonotype comes from an adult in good health. The source was peripheral blood, collected on day 0 of MenACWY control vaccination.

Here the CDR3 reads CASSFGPGQGLNYGYTF. The CDR3 nucleotides read TGTGCCAGCAGTTTTGGACCGGGACAGGGACTTAACTATGGCTACACCTTC. The J gene is TRBJ1-2, the V gene TRBV27; TRBD1 agrees at 9 bases. The CDR3 extends over 17 amino acids. Trimming took 3 bases from V and 1 from J; bases not matched to a gene: 9. Germline assignment: CDR1 MNHEY and CDR2 SMNVEV (reference sequence).